This T cell receptor beta chain was sequenced in a study of cytomegalovirus exposure and HLA in healthy donors (dated by TCRdb to 2017 to 2019). Describing the broader study: In an earlier analysis of 450 to 750 of the donors, under 300 Gb of sequence data and roughly 100 million unique TCR beta sequences from 150 million to 200 million T cells were reported. In a later analysis, previously published TCR beta repertoires from about 640 donors were re-analyzed and high-resolution HLA genotyping was added so that TCR occurrence patterns could be studied. Of the 398 genotyped donors, over 65% fell in the genetic ancestry cluster associated with self-reported Caucasian donors. Roughly 310 gigabases of sequencing data and 78 million or so unique TCR sequences were included in an early release covering several hundred HLA-typed donors. Genome-wide SNP genotypes for about 60% of the roughly 670 donors were used in a later genetic analysis, which treated that subset as a discovery cohort. Across some 400 genotyped donors of the cohort, an average of about 200,000 unique TCR beta nucleotide sequences per donor were sequenced, and approximately 17% of those sequences were non-productive. To decide whether each TCR beta V gene segment behaved as functional or pseudogenic, an earlier analysis of fewer than 750 of the donors relied on high-throughput TCR beta sequencing. To predict cytomegalovirus infection status, the study brought together high-throughput TCR immunosequencing, statistical association of individual TCRs with disease status, and machine learning. Class I and class II HLA loci were covered by the typing at four-digit resolution. Roughly five DR-DQ haplotypes were treated as single units for association and clustering because of strong linkage in the cohort. In addition to the first cohort of 666 subjects, a separate validation cohort of 120 different subjects was used. The later analysis used no new phenotypic data to find candidate immune exposures, relying instead on TCR beta sequences and their occurrence across donors. Every repertoire in the discovery cohort had been generated on one and the same sequencing platform. Donor age, sex, ethnicity and CMV serostatus were compiled alongside the repertoire data. Using immunosequencing, the study profiled T cell repertoires from 640 or so subjects and related those repertoires to cytomegalovirus serostatus. Typing coverage differed by locus: A, B, C, DRB1 and DQB1 were typed in about 629-630 donors, DQA1 in about 510, DPA1 in some 570, and DPB1 in just under 490. The study was designed to test whether signatures of past pathogen exposure could be identified by cataloging public T cell receptors.

This clone was observed a handful of times. It has no known antigen specificity. The input lacks base qualities; no much larger clone sits a single base away. The cohort comprised around 690 healthy bone marrow donors. All cohort members were sampled while nominally healthy, although unrecorded immune exposures were likely present. The donor was CMV seropositive and was included in the group of about 290 seropositive cohort members. A peripheral blood sample was provided by each donor, and peripheral blood mononuclear cells were used for TCR beta sequencing. The Qiagen DNeasy Blood Extraction Kit was used to extract genomic DNA from the blood cell samples. The method was the immunoSEQ multiplex PCR assay. A mixture of 60 forward primers for TCR Vbeta segments and 13 reverse primers for TCR Jbeta segments was used in the multiplex PCR. Amplification of the CDR3 region of rearranged TCR beta genes was performed with a multiplex PCR assay on genomic DNA. On the Illumina HiSeq System, the amplified TCR beta libraries were sequenced as 87-base-pair reads. Per the original workflow: A later analysis tallied tens of millions of unique TCR beta chains across the roughly 610 repertoires, and about 10 million of those chains were shared by two or more donors. Raw reads were error-corrected and collapsed into unique sequences by a nearest-neighbor algorithm in which closely related sequences were merged to remove PCR and sequencing errors. CDR3 sequences were aligned to IMGT reference sequences to assign V, D and J gene segments. For a sequence to be retained, at least a six-nucleotide match to both a V gene segment and a J gene segment was required. A rearrangement was called productive if the CDR3 had no stop codons and remained in frame with V and J, and every other rearrangement was called non-productive. Following IMGT convention, CDR3 was defined as the stretch from the second conserved V-encoded cysteine up to the conserved J-encoded phenylalanine. The earlier analysis of 500 to 600 of the donors excluded sequences that lacked an unambiguous match to a single V gene segment. An earlier analysis of several hundred of the donors called V segments functional above 56.7% productive rearrangements and segregating when the between-donor standard deviation exceeded 5%. A statistical classification framework was built to diagnose cytomegalovirus status from the catalog of TCR beta chain sequences. A later analysis assigned V and J genes by comparing TCR nucleotide sequences with IMGT/GENE-DB human TR gene sequences. The TCRdist pipeline was used in a later analysis to assign CDR3 sequences and most-parsimonious VDJ recombination scenarios. In a later analysis, each TCR beta chain was defined by its CDR3 amino acid sequence together with its V-gene family, and reads without a unique V-gene family were excluded. A later analysis removed several hundred highly shared, low-generation-probability nucleotide sequences to deal with suspected cross-contamination and a sequencing artifact. In a later analysis, a clonal expansion index for each public chain was calculated from normalized within-repertoire ranks of inferred template counts. In a later analysis, generation probabilities were computed using a VDJ recombination model fitted to out-of-frame rearrangements, and the results were checked against IGoR. A later analysis scored TCR-TCR, TCR-HLA and TCR-CMV co-occurrence with hypergeometric tests, applying a repertoire-size bias correction to TCR pairs. False discovery rates were estimated in a later analysis by permuting HLA or CMV assignments 20 times. A later analysis grouped co-occurring TCRs with DBSCAN, adding TCRdist sequence similarity when clustering within HLA-allele-positive subsets. Co-occurrence clustering excluded repertoires with fewer than 30,000 or more than 120,000 public chains, plus five with anomalous nucleotide sharing. The table was pulled from immuneACCESS by TCRdb, which kept in-frame rearrangements only. Such tables lose some clones; where checked, under half of the loss comes from unresolved V genes, and the rest has no known cause. Clone size and the V and J calls come from that table; the DNA yielded D and trimming. Present in this sample are roughly 150,000 clones, roughly four fifths of which were seen just once. Jointly, the top ten make up about 4% of the sample.

Reading the germline V gene gives CDR1 SGDLS and CDR2 YYNGEE. Unmatched junction bases come to 6, with V trimmed by 1 base and J by 5 bases. The CDR3 goes from the cysteine to the phenylalanine over 16 residues. Just the 48-base CDR3 DNA is kept, in frame starting at base 1. Overall study outcomes, separate from this receptor: A total of roughly 160 TCR beta chains were listed by the study as associated with cytomegalovirus. Several of the top co-occurrence clusters appeared to be linked to parvovirus B19, influenza, CMV and Epstein-Barr virus, according to a later analysis. A cluster of highly shared sequence variants was judged likely to be a technical artifact of the sequencing pipeline. A later analysis found that TCR association rates varied across HLA loci, with DRB1 alleles showing the most associated TCRs and HLA-C alleles the fewest. The authors suggested that the approach could potentially be generalized to other disease states and immunological phenotypes. While some public TCRs were present in many individuals, most TCR sequences turned up only very rarely across donors. CMV serostatus was the only immune exposure information available for the cohort. Strong co-occurrence of HLA alleles, especially DR and DQ, made assigning TCR associations to individual alleles difficult. A later genetic analysis reported fewer N-insertions in productive TCRs among donors in an Asian-associated ancestry cluster than the roughly 700-donor mean. Compared with equally common non-associated chains, HLA-associated TCR beta chains in a later analysis were more clonally expanded and had lower generation probabilities. Because HLA typing was missing for some donors at each locus, association tests included only the typed subset. Linkage disequilibrium might explain the correlated functional status among segregating V segments, but an unknown experimental factor could not be excluded. A further reported finding was that TCR beta sequences accurately predicted the HLA-A and HLA-B alleles for most subjects in the first cohort. This cohort had only TCR beta chains sequenced, and the lack of alpha or paired-chain data limited which features could be detected. In vitro tests confirmed that three of the cytomegalovirus-associated TCR beta chains recognize cytomegalovirus antigens. A later analysis found that most CMV-associated TCR beta chains appeared HLA-restricted, with HLA associations seemingly driven largely by CMV exposure. About 17 rarely observed V segments, including chromosome 9 orphons, were excluded from the earlier analysis of some 590 of the donors because counts were too low. The presence/absence analyses assumed that sequencing depth was roughly uniform across donors, and that assumption may not be true. In an earlier analysis of fewer than 750 of the donors, most TCR beta V segments were observed in productive rearrangements about 90% or about 30% of the time, broadly matching IMGT annotations. Some IMGT-functional V segments, including TRBV6-2 and TRBV6-3, could not be told apart with the 87-base-pair reads, so those segments were excluded. In a later genetic analysis, a missense DCLRE1C variant was associated with V-gene and J-gene trimming of TCR beta chains, and the association was replicated in an independent cohort. Cytomegalovirus status was reported to be diagnosed by the classifier with high specificity and sensitivity in both the original and validation cohorts. A later analysis associated about 17,000 TCR beta sequences with specific HLA alleles at a false discovery rate of 0.05.

The specimen sequenced was PBMCs. The receptor chain draws on TRBV9 and TRBJ2-2; TRBD1 aligns with 9 central bases. This receptor was taken from a man aged 45-65 years in good health and CMV-seropositive. The nucleotides are TGTGCCAGCAGCGTACTCGGGACAGGGCGTACCGGGGAGCTGTTTTTT. Its amino acids are CASSVLGTGRTGELFF.